The rows below give T cell receptor beta chains drawn from one sample of a study of blood T cell repertoires in COVID-19. Generated by immunoSEQ multiplex PCR, the TCRdb table keeps only in-frame clones and is missing some. The sample shows some 190,000 clones, approximately 86% of them seen only once. The sample taken for sequencing was PBMCs or T cells enriched from blood (not recorded which). The receptors originated from a woman in her forties in a cohort exposed to, infected with or recovered from COVID-19 (not recorded which). The CDR3 runs from the conserved cysteine through the conserved F or W.

J	V	CDR3
TRBJ1-1	TRBV4-3	CASSPRPGNTEAFF
TRBJ2-1	TRBV4-1	CASSQEGSRERATEQFF
TRBJ2-3	TRBV24-1	CATSDVRDRGRDTQYF
TRBJ2-3	TRBV6-1	CASSEGGDRGADTQYF
TRBJ1-2	TRBV27	CASSLSSRKNYGYTF
TRBJ1-4	TRBV5-1	CASRRGEGEKLFF
TRBJ1-4	TRBV5-1	CASSQGAGGEKLFF
TRBJ2-3	TRBV11-2	CASSTGWDRGLDTQYF
TRBJ2-7	TRBV30	CAWSAPGLAGFSSYEQYF
TRBJ2-1	TRBV5-4	CASSPQWTSGGAEQFF
TRBJ1-3	TRBV3-1/TRBV3-2	CASSQDGTVSGNTIYF
TRBJ1-2	TRBV7-2	CASSLDTTNYGYTF
TRBJ2-7	TRBV6-5	CASRGTGAPYEQYF
TRBJ1-3	TRBV29-1	CSVPRGNTIYF
TRBJ1-4	TRBV5-1	CASSAGPGEKLFF
TRBJ2-1	TRBV7-9	CASSSVGTSGYNEQFF
TRBJ1-1	TRBV5-1	CASSFGQGSAEAFF
TRBJ1-2	TRBV29-1	CSVVPSTGPNYGYTF
TRBJ1-2	TRBV29-1	CSVEAGVGGYTF
TRBJ2-2	TRBV5-1	CASNRGQKTGELFF
TRBJ2-2	TRBV6-2/TRBV6-3	CASSPVAGELFF